The present entry profiles one TCR beta chain with its context. Preparation of the TCRbeta library involved a method that used unique molecular identifiers. TCRdb itself ran the PCR reads through MiXCR, one entry per CDR3 protein. The table has hundreds of thousands of distinct CDR3 sequences, 32% seen once. The junction had 6 bases not matched to a gene; V was cut back by 4 bases and J by 6 bases. CDR3 length equals 14 residues. From germline, CDR1 is SGHTA and CDR2 FQGTGA. These data are taken from a study of T-cell reconstitution after alpha-beta-depleted transplantation in children. J is TRBJ2-1 and V is TRBV7-3; 7 bases are a match to TRBD1. The receptor was isolated from a human donor who donated a stem cell graft to a child with aplastic anemia. The starting material was PBMCs from the stem cell graft donor, obtained from the stem cell graft. CDR3 in amino acids: CASSSDRVVNEQFF. The CDR3 DNA reads as TGTGCCAGCAGCTCAGACAGGGTGGTCAATGAGCAGTTCTTC.